A selection of T cell receptor beta chains follows, all from one sample in a study of blood T cells in healthy people across ages. TCRdb re-analysed the 5' RACE reads in MiXCR, keeping a single row per CDR3 protein. The sample carries some 920,000 distinct CDR3 sequences, about 51% recorded once. The specimen was blood. Receptors originate from a woman aged 60-75 years in good health. Both conserved end residues are part of each CDR3. A D gene is named only where the DNA matches it firmly.

j_call,v_call,d_call,cdr3_aa
TRBJ2-3,TRBV15,-,CATSRDNGDTQYF
TRBJ1-2,TRBV6-1,-,CASSEEGARGYGYTF
TRBJ1-3,TRBV4-3,-,CASSQESGNTIYF
TRBJ2-5,TRBV7-9,-,CASSFGGRGCNEQYF
TRBJ1-1,TRBV12-3/TRBV12-4,-,CASSLAFPSVNTEAFF
TRBJ2-3,TRBV20-1,-,CSARDPQGIVAVAPTDTQYF
TRBJ2-4,TRBV20-1,TRBD1,CSARQGSGNIQYF
TRBJ2-1,TRBV20-1,-,CSARAAVTYNEQFF
TRBJ1-1,TRBV5-1,TRBD1,CASSRQGGNTEAFF
-,TRBV6-1,-,CASKPPGTYEQYF
TRBJ2-1,TRBV7-2,TRBD2,CASSLVREGSSEQFF
TRBJ2-1,TRBV7-9,-,CASVPPITGEQFF
TRBJ2-7,TRBV5-1,-,CASSWRGGKGYEQYF
TRBJ2-7,TRBV6-6,TRBD1,CASSDTGQAIYEQYF
-,TRBV5-1,TRBD2,CASSLATGTSGFETQYF
TRBJ2-7,TRBV24-1,-,CATSDLQSYEQYF
TRBJ2-1,TRBV15,TRBD2,CATSRGAGRESDEQFF
TRBJ1-2,TRBV12-3/TRBV12-4,-,CASTEQGPGAVGYTF
TRBJ1-6,TRBV20-1,-,CSASSPNSPLHF
TRBJ2-7,TRBV7-8,-,CVSSSELSSYEQYF
TRBJ2-3,TRBV29-1,-,CSGDPGSGTDTQYF
TRBJ2-2,TRBV7-8,-,CASSLAPKNTGELFF
TRBJ2-2,TRBV10-3,-,CAITGHPNTGELFF
TRBJ1-4,TRBV3-1,TRBD1,CASSLMPGQELFF
TRBJ2-1,TRBV27,TRBD2,CASSLAGGPLGEQFF
TRBJ1-2,TRBV29-1,-,CSVAAGANYGYTF
TRBJ2-7,TRBV19,-,CASITERDSSYEQYF
TRBJ2-7,TRBV6-6,-,CASSYPHTYEQYF
TRBJ2-1,TRBV27,TRBD2,CASSLLAEGNEQFF
TRBJ1-5,TRBV27,-,CASSPYSGSNQPQHF
TRBJ2-1,TRBV6-2/TRBV6-3,TRBD2,CASSYKGLAGNEQFF
TRBJ2-3,TRBV2,-,CASRRRPGHSQYF
-,TRBV4-2,TRBD2,CASSQVGTSLGYEQYF
TRBJ2-5,TRBV29-1,-,CSALQATRQETQYF
TRBJ2-3,TRBV29-1,TRBD2,CSVDGRALGGTDTQYF
TRBJ2-1,TRBV20-1,TRBD2,CSARVAGVKNEQFF
TRBJ1-5,TRBV6-2/TRBV6-3,TRBD1,CASKTGGLQETQHF
TRBJ2-7,TRBV20-1,TRBD1,CSAPYMDRASNEQYF
TRBJ2-3,TRBV9,-,CASSVEDPGDTQYF
TRBJ1-1,TRBV2,TRBD1,CASSGQGMNTEAFF
TRBJ2-2,TRBV4-1,-,CASSYWASGAGELFF
TRBJ2-1,TRBV7-2,-,CASSLEYGGEADNEQFF